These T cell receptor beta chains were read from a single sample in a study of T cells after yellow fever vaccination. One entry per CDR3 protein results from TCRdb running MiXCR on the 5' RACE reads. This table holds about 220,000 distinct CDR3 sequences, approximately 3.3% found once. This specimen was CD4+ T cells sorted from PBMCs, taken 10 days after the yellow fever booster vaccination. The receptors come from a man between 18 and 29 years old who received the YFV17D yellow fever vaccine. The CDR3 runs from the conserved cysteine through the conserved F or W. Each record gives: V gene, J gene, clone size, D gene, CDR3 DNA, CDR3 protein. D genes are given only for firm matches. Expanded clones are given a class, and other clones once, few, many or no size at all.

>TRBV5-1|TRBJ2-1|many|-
TGCGCCAGCAGCCTCACAACTTACAATGAGCAGTTCTTC
CASSLTTYNEQFF
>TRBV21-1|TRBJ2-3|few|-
TGTGCCAGGTACGACGGGCGCACAGATACGCAGTATTTT
CARYDGRTDTQYF
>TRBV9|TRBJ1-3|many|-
TGTGCCAGCAGCCAGATGGGGGGATCTGGAAACACCATATATTTT
CASSQMGGSGNTIYF
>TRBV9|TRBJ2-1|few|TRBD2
TGTGCCAGCAGCCCCGAGAGCGGGGGCCGGAATGAGCAGTTCTTC
CASSPESGGRNEQFF
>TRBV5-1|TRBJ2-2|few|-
TGCGCCAGCAGCTTGCTTGATGCGAACACCGGGGAGCTGTTTTTT
CASSLLDANTGELFF
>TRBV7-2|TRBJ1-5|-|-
TGTGCCAGCAGCTTAGTCAGTAGCAATCAGCCCCAGCATTTT
CASSLVSSNQPQHF
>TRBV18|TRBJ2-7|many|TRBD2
TGTGCCAGCTCACCACCTAATGCGGGGGGGACCTACGAGCAGTACTTC
CASSPPNAGGTYEQYF
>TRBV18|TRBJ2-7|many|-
TGTGCCAGCTCACCTGGACAATCCTACGAGCAGTACTTC
CASSPGQSYEQYF
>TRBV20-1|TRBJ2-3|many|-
TGCAGTGCTAGGGGGACGGGGACAATCAGCACAGATACGCAGTATTTT
CSARGTGTISTDTQYF
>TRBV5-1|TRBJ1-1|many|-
TGCGCCAGCAGCTTGTACGGGGGAAACACTGAAGCTTTCTTT
CASSLYGGNTEAFF
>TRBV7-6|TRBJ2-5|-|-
TGTGCCAGCAGTCCCACTCCAGGGGACCAGGGGACCCAGTACTTC
CASSPTPGDQGTQYF
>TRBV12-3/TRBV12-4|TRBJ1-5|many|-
TGTGCCAGCAGTTTAGGGATGGGGGACCCCAATCAGCCCCAGCATTTT
CASSLGMGDPNQPQHF
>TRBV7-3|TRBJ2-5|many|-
TGTGCCAGCAGCTCTCCGGGACCCCAAGAGACCCAGTACTTC
CASSSPGPQETQYF
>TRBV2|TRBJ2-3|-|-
TGTGCCAGCCGGCAGGACGGCACAGATACGCAGTATTTT
CASRQDGTDTQYF
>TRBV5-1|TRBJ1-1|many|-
TGCGCCAGCAGCCAAAGGAGGGGCACTGAAGCTTTCTTT
CASSQRRGTEAFF
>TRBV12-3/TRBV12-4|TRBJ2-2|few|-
TGTGCCAGCAGTCCACAGGCTTCCACCGGGGAGCTGTTTTTT
CASSPQASTGELFF
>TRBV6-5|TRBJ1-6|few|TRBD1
TGTGCCAGCAGAGGGGGCGGGAGGGATTCACCCCTCCACTTT
CASRGGGRDSPLHF
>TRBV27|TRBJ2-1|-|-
TGTGCCAGCAGAGATGACGTAACCCGGAATGAGCAGTTCTTC
CASRDDVTRNEQFF
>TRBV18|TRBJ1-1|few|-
TGTGCCAGCTCACCATTACTCTCGCTGGGGACTATGAACACTGAAGCTTTCTTT
CASSPLLSLGTMNTEAFF
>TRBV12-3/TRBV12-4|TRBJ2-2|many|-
TGTGCCAGCAGTAAACAGGGTTCCGGGGAGCTGTTTTTT
CASSKQGSGELFF
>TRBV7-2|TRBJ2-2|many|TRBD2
TGTGCCAGCAGCCGTAGGCTAGCGGGGAACACCGGGGAGCTGTTTTTT
CASSRRLAGNTGELFF
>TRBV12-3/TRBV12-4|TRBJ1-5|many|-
TGTGCCACCCGGGGGCGGTATAGCAATCAGCCCCAGCATTTT
CATRGRYSNQPQHF
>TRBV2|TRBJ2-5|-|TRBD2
TGTGCCGGTCGGACTAGCGCGCCCCAAGAGACCCAGTACTTC
CAGRTSAPQETQYF
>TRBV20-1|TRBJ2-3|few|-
TGCAGTGCTAGAGCTGAATTCTTGGCCCCAGATACGCAGTATTTT
CSARAEFLAPDTQYF
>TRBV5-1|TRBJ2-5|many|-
TGCGCCAGCAGCTTCGGAGGGGTGGAAGAGACCCAGTACTTC
CASSFGGVEETQYF
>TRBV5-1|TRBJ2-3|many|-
TGCGCCAGCAGGACCGGGACACCCCCAGATACGCAGTATTTT
CASRTGTPPDTQYF
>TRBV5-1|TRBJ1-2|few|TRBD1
TGCGCCAGCGGCACAGGGGGCCTCGACTATGGCTACACCTTC
CASGTGGLDYGYTF
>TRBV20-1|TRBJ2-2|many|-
TGCAGTGCTAGAGGAAGTTCAGGGTGGGCCGGGGAGCTGTTTTTT
CSARGSSGWAGELFF
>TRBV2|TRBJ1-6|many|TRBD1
TGTGCCAGCAGTGACCGGCTTGGACAGGGCGATTCACCCCTCCACTTT
CASSDRLGQGDSPLHF
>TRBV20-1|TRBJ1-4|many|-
TGCAGTGCTAGGCGTGACCGACGCGAAAAACTGTTTTTT
CSARRDRREKLFF
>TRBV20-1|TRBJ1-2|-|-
TGCAGTGCTAGAGACCGGGGGTTCGGCTACACCTTC
CSARDRGFGYTF
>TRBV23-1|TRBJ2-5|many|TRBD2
TGCGCCAGCAGTCACCCGACTAGCGGGGGGCAAGAGACCCAGTACTTC
CASSHPTSGGQETQYF
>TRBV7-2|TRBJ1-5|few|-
TGTGCCAGCAGCACGAACTGGGGGAATCAGCCCCAGCATTTT
CASSTNWGNQPQHF
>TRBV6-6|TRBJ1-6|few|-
TGTGCCAGCAGTTACGAGGGGACCCGGGATTCACCCCTCCACTTT
CASSYEGTRDSPLHF
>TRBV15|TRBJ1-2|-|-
TGTGCCACCAGCAGGGACTATGGCTACACCTTC
CATSRDYGYTF
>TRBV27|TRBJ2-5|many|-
TGTGCCAGCAGTTTCGCGATGGGTGGGGAGACCCAGTACTTC
CASSFAMGGETQYF
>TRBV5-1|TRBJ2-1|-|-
TGCGCCAGCAGCTTGGGGGGGGCTGATAATGAGCAGTTCTTC
CASSLGGADNEQFF
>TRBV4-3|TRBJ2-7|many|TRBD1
TGCGCCAGCAGGGGACAGGGGGGAGAGCAGTACTTC
CASRGQGGEQYF
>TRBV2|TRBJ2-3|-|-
TGTGCCAGCAGGGGAGTCCCCCGGGCCGGTCTTTACGGCACAGATACGCAGTATTTT
CASRGVPRAGLYGTDTQYF
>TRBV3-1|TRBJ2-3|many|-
TGTGCCAGCAGGGAGCAGTATTTT
CASREQYF
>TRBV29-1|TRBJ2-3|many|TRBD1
TGCAGCGTAGGCGGGACAGGGAACGGAGATACGCAGTATTTT
CSVGGTGNGDTQYF
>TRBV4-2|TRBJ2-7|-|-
TGTGCCAGCAGCCAAGTAGGGAGAGGCGAGCAGTACTTC
CASSQVGRGEQYF
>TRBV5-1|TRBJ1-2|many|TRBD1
TGCGCCAGCACGTCTAGACCGGGACAGGGGGCCAACTATGGCTACACCTTC
CASTSRPGQGANYGYTF
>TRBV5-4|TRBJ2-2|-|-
TGTGCCAGCAGTGGAGGGGACGGCGGGGAGCTGTTTTTT
CASSGGDGGELFF
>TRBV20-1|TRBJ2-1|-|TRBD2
TGCAGGGGCCACCGGGGGGGCACCTACAATGAGCAGTTCTTC
CRGHRGGTYNEQFF